This T cell receptor (beta chain) emerged from a study of radiotherapy plus CTLA-4 blockade in lung cancer. About the study: The study recorded objective responses in roughly 20% of patients and disease control in 25% to 35%.

CTLA-4 blockade with ipilimumab, together with focal radiation, was given to patients with chemo-refractory metastatic non-small-cell lung cancer. General study results and limits: The best predictor of response was reported to be early blood T cell clone dynamics, with interferon-beta. In blood, after radiotherapy plus ipilimumab, tumor-derived TCR clones expanded.

Sequencing was performed with immunoSEQ multiplex PCR; in TCRdb, only in-frame clones are kept and a portion is missing. The sample lists about 78,000 clones; about 90% were seen once. Trimming took 5 bases from V and 6 from J, leaving 16 bases between them. Germline V gene sequence: CDR1 MNHNY, CDR2 SVGAGI (reference sequence). The CDR3 loop spans 14 amino acids. Note on this clone: The target antigen is unknown.

The J gene is TRBJ1-2, the V gene TRBV6-6; tentative D call: TRBD1 (6 bases). Sequences were derived from peripheral blood, sampled from a patient treated with radiotherapy plus ipilimumab. The sequence came from a human donor with non-small cell lung cancer who had a partial response to radiotherapy plus ipilimumab. The CDR3 reads CASSGTGLEDGYTF. The DNA for the CDR3 is TGTGCCAGCAGTGGTACAGGGTTGGAGGATGGCTACACCTTC.